The present T cell receptor (beta chain) was sequenced within a study of blood T cell repertoires in COVID-19. Study details: Donors in the United States, Italy and Spain gave samples during acute or convalescent COVID-19. From T cells, B-cell-depleted T cells, or PBMCs came the material, which was cDNA or gDNA.

V was pared by 3 bases and J by 6 bases, with 6 bases between. There are 12 residues in the CDR3. CDR1 and CDR2 from the germline V gene are SGHDN and FVKESK. Clones were sequenced by immunoSEQ multiplex PCR, and TCRdb holds only the in-frame ones, with some missing. This sample has 250,000 to 400,000 clones, with approximately 89% found just once. While infection was still active, Seattle patients were enrolled and then followed longitudinally. This rearrangement joins TRBV14 to TRBJ2-1; D uncertain. The sequence was collected from a woman aged 30 to 39 with COVID-19, enrolled during active disease. The sequenced sample was peripheral blood. The CDR3 nucleotides read TGTGCCAGCAGCCACACAGCCAATGAGCAGTTCTTC. Its translation: CASSHTANEQFF.